This T cell receptor beta chain was sequenced for a study of early T cells in non-severe SARS-CoV-2 infection. TCRdb re-derived calls from the 5' RACE reads in MiXCR, one entry per CDR3 protein. The sample has over 25,000 distinct CDR3 sequences, approximately 5.2% seen once; the top ten hold roughly 13%. As regards this clonotype: An end of the junction differs from the germline gene, which may be a read error.

The sample was whole blood. The receptor's source is an adult who was a healthcare worker with PCR-confirmed SARS-CoV-2 infection or an uninfected control (not recorded which).

Here the CDR3 DNA reads TGTGCCAGCACCTTAGAGGGGCGTAGTTTCTTT. It encodes CASTLEGRSFF. The chain joins TRBV7-9 to TRBJ1-1; D is possibly TRBD1 (5 bases). This CDR3 has 11 amino acids. Germline V lookup: CDR1 SEHNR, CDR2 FQNEAQ (reference sequence).